This TCR beta chain was sequenced for a study of beta chain features in type 1 diabetes. Whole-study results and caveats: Within each of all four CD4+ subsets, Type 1 diabetes patients had TCRB CDR3s that were moderately but significantly shorter. Because the template was cDNA, high-expressing cells might be over-represented.

A sort by CD45RO/CCR7/CD25/CD127/CD95/CD27 yielded CD4+ naive, central memory, regulatory and stem cell-like memory cells. This clone appeared many times. The target antigen is unknown. V lost 4 bases to trimming and J lost 4 bases; unmatched junction nucleotides: 4. Germline-derived CDR1 and CDR2 are SGHDT and YYEEEE. The CDR3 totals 13 residues. The authors reverse transcribed all of the isolated RNA, so sequencing captured expressed TCRB transcripts. The method was immunoSEQ multiplex PCR; TCRdb's version includes in-frame clones alone and lacks a portion of them. The table includes 300,000 to 400,000 clones, roughly 9% detected once.

The source of this sequence is a young man with type 1 diabetes. The rearrangement links TRBV5-6 to TRBJ1-2, with 7 bases identical to TRBD1. Source material: central memory CD4+ T cells from blood. CDR3 bases: TGTGCCAGCAGCACAGGGGACAGCTATGGCTACACCTTC. Encoded protein: CASSTGDSYGYTF. Filled out from reference TRBV5-6 and TRBJ1-2, the complete variable domain reads DAGVTQSPTHLIKTRGQQVTLRCSPKSGHDTVSWYQQALGQGPQFIFQYYEEEERQRGNFPDRFSGHQFPNYSSELNVNALLLGDSALYLCASSTGDSYGYTFGSGTRLTVV.